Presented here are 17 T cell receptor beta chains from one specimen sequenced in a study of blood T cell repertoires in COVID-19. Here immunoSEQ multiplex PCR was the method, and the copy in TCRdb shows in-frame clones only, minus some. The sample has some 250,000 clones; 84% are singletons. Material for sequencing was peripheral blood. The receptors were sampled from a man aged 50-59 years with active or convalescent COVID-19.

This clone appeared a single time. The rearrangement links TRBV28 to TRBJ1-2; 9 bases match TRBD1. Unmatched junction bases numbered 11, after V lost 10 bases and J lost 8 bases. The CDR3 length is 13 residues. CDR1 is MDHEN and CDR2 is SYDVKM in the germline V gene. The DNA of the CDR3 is TGTGCCACCCCGGGACAGGGAGTCCGGGGCTACACCTTC. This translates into CATPGQGVRGYTF.

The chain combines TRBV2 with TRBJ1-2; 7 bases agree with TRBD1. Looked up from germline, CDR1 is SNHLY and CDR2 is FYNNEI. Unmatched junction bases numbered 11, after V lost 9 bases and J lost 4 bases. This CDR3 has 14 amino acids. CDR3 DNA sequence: TGTGCCAGGCGACTGACAGGGTCGGGCTATGGCTACACCTTC. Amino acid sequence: CARRLTGSGYGYTF.

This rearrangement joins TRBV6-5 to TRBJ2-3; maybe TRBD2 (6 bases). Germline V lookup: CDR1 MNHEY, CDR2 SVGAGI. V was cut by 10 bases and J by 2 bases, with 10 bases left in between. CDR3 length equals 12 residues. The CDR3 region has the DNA TGTGCCACTCGGGGGAACACAGATACGCAGTATTTT. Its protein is CATRGNTDTQYF.

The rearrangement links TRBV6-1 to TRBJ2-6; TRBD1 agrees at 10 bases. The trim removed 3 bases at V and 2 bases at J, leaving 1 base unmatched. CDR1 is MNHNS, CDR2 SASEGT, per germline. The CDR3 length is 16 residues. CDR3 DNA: TGTGCCAGCAGTGACGGGACAGGGGCTGGGGCCAACGTCCTGACTTTC. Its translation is CASSDGTGAGANVLTF.

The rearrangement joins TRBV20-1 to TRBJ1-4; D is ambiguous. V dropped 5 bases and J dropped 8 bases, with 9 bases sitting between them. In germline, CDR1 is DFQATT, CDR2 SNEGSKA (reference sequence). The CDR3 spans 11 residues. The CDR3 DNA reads TGCAGTGCTCGATATCAGGAAAAACTGTTTTTT. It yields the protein CSARYQEKLFF.

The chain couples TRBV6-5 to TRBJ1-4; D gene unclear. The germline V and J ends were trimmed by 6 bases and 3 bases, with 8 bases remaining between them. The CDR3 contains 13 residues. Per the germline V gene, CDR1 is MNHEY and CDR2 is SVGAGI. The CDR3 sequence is CASSPTANEKLFF. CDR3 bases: TGTGCCAGCAGCCCCACGGCTAATGAAAAACTGTTTTTT.

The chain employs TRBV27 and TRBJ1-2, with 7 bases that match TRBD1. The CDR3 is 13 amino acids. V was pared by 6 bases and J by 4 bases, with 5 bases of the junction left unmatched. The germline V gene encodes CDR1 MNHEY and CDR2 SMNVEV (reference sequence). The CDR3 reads CASSPGQAYGYTF. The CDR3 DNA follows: TGTGCCAGCAGCCCTGGACAGGCCTATGGCTACACCTTC.

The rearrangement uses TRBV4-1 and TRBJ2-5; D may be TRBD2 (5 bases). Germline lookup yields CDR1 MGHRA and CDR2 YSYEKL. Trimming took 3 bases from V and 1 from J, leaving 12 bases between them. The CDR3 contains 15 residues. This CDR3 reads CASSQRVGIQETQYF. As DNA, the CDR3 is TGCGCCAGCAGCCAGCGGGTTGGGATCCAAGAGACCCAGTACTTC.

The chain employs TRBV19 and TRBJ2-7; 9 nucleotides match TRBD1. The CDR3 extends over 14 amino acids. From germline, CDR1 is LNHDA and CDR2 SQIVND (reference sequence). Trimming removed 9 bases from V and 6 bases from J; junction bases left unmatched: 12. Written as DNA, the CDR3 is TGTGCCAGGCGAGAACGGGACAGGGTGGGCGAGCAGTACTTC. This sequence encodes CARRERDRVGEQYF.

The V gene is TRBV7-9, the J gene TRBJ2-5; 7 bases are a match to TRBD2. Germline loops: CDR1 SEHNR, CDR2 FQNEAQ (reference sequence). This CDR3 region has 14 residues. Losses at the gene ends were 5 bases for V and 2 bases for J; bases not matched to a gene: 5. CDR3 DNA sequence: TGTGCCAGCAGCGGGGAGGGACTTCAAGAGACCCAGTACTTC. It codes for CASSGEGLQETQYF.

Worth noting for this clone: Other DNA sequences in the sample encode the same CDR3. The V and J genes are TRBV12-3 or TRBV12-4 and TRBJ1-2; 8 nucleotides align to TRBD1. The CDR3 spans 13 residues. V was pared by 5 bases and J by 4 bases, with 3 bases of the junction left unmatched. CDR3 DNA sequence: TGTGCCAGCAGTCAACAGGGGGGCTATGGCTACACCTTC. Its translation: CASSQQGGYGYTF.

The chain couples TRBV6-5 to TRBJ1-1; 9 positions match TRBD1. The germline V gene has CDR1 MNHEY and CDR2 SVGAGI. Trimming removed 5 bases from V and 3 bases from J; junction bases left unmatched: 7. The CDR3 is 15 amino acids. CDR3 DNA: TGTGCCAGCAGTAGGACAGGGGTTAGGGACACTGAAGCTTTCTTT. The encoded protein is CASSRTGVRDTEAFF.

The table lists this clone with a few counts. The CDR3 DNA reads as TGTGCCAGCAGCCCCATTGACGGGGAGACCCAGTACTTC. Translating gives CASSPIDGETQYF. J is TRBJ2-5 and V is TRBV4-2; D is ambiguous. V was cut by 4 bases and J by 5 bases, with 11 bases left in between. The germline CDR1 and CDR2 sequences are LGHNA and YNFKEQ. The CDR3 covers 13 residues.

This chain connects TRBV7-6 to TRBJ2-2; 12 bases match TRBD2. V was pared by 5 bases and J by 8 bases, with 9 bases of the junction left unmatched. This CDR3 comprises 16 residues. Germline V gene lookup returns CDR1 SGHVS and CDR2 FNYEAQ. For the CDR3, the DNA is TGTGCCAGCAGCCCGGCAAGACTAGCGGGGGCTGGGGAGCTGTTTTTT. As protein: CASSPARLAGAGELFF.

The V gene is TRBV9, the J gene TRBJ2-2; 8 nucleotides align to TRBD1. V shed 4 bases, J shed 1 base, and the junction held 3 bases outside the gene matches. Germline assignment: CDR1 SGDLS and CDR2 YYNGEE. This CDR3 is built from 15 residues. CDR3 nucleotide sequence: TGTGCCAGCAGCCCCGGACAGGGGAACACCGGGGAGCTGTTTTTT. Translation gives CASSPGQGNTGELFF.

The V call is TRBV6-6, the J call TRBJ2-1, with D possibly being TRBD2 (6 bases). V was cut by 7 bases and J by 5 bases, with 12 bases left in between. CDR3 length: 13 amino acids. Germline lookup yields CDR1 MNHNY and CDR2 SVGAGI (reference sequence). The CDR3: CASNGGRNNEQFF. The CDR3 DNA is TGTGCCAGCAACGGGGGTCGTAACAATGAGCAGTTCTTC.

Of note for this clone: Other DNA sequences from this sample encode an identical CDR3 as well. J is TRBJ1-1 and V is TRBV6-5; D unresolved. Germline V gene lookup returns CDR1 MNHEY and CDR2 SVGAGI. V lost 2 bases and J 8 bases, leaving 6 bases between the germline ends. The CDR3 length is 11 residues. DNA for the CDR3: TGTGCCAGCAGTTACGCGGGGGAAGCTTTCTTT. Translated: CASSYAGEAFF.